This passage covers 27 T cell receptor beta chains from one sample sequenced in a study of shared clonotypes between healthy human individuals (dated by TCRdb to the early 2020s). Library creation used the immunoSEQ multiplex PCR assay. Entries here come from immuneACCESS through TCRdb and include only in-frame sequences with V and J called. Some clones fail to appear in such tables; in the studies checked, an unresolved V gene covers under half of the shortfall, and the cause of the remainder is unknown. The sample table shows some 2.1 million clones, and 93% are seen once. The ten largest make up about 1.7% of the sample. CD8 naive samples were obtained by positive selection for CCR7 among CD45RO-negative cells, yielding a CD45RA+CCR7+ population from which TemRA cells were excluded. The specimen sequenced was naive CD8+ T cells from PBMCs. The label giving this sample's cell subset or site can be read as: CD45RA+CCR7+. These receptors came from a man between 18 and 35 years old in good health. Some clones in this sample may be carry-over from other donors' samples.

The chain has TRBV29-1 and TRBJ2-7; the D gene is possibly TRBD1 (6 bases). The germline V and J ends were trimmed by 4 bases and 5 bases, with 12 bases remaining between them. Germline CDR1 reads SQVTM; CDR2 reads ANQGSEA. This CDR3 spans 12 amino acids. The CDR3 region has the DNA TGCAGCGTTGTGGGAGAGGGGGACGAGCAGTACTTC. This encodes CSVVGEGDEQYF.

The genes are TRBV19 and TRBJ2-2; no clear D gene. Germline V gene sequence: CDR1 LNHDA, CDR2 SQIVND (reference sequence). CDR3 length equals 15 residues. Trimming removed 3 bases from V and 5 bases from J, with 13 bases in between. The CDR3 sequence is CASSIIPVSTGELFF. The CDR3 region has the DNA TGTGCCAGTAGTATTATCCCCGTTTCTACCGGGGAGCTGTTTTTT. Full variable domain (rest looked up from reference TRBV19 and TRBJ2-2): DGGITQSPKYLFRKEGQNVTLSCEQNLNHDAMYWYRQDPGQGLRLIYYSQIVNDFQKGDIAEGYSVSREKKESFPLTVTSAQKNPTAFYLCASSIIPVSTGELFFGEGSRLTVL.

This clone has a single count. The chain has TRBV4-3 and TRBJ2-3; the D call may be TRBD1 or TRBD2 (5 bases each). With 4 bases removed from V and 2 bases from J, the gap between germline ends came to 13 bases. The CDR3 spans 15 residues. The germline V gene encodes CDR1 LGHNA and CDR2 YSLEER. In DNA form, the CDR3 reads TGCGCCAGCAGCCGTGGGGCAGGGACCACAGATACGCAGTATTTT. As protein: CASSRGAGTTDTQYF.

This clone was seen once. The V call is TRBV25-1, the J call TRBJ2-1; D is perhaps TRBD1 (6 bases). Trimming stripped 1 base from V and 5 bases from J, with 9 bases between. CDR3 length equals 14 residues. Germline loops: CDR1 MGHDK, CDR2 SYGVNS. In DNA form, the CDR3 reads TGTGCCAGCAGTGAATGGGGGCAGAACAATGAGCAGTTCTTC. It yields the protein CASSEWGQNNEQFF.

The chain carries TRBV4-3 and TRBJ2-1; 7 bases are shared with TRBD2. The CDR3 is made up of 16 amino acids. CDR1 is LGHNA, CDR2 YSLEER, per germline. V gave up 4 bases and J gave up 5 bases; unmatched junction bases: 11. The CDR3 DNA sequence: TGCGCCAGCAGCCTACTTACCGGGACTACCCACAATGAGCAGTTCTTC. Amino acid sequence: CASSLLTGTTHNEQFF.

The chain combines TRBV2 with TRBJ2-7; TRBD2 matches 8 bases. The CDR3 runs 15 residues. Germline-derived CDR1 and CDR2 are SNHLY and FYNNEI. J lost 3 bases, V lost 7 bases, and 11 bases had no gene match. The CDR3 here is CASIVLAGFDYEQYF. The CDR3 coding sequence is TGTGCCAGCATAGTCTTAGCGGGATTTGACTACGAGCAGTACTTC. Combining the CDR3 with reference TRBV2 and TRBJ2-7 gives the whole variable domain EPEVTQTPSHQVTQMGQEVILRCVPISNHLYFYWYRQILGQKVEFLVSFYNNEISEKSEIFDDQFSVERPDGSNFTLKIRSTKLEDSAMYFCASIVLAGFDYEQYFGPGTRLTVT.

This chain links TRBV5-1 with TRBJ1-1, with D possibly being TRBD1 (6 bases). The CDR3 extends over 15 amino acids. CDR1 SGHRS and CDR2 YFSETQ come from the germline V gene. V lost 1 base, J lost 1 base, and 11 bases lay in between. The CDR3 region has the DNA TGCGCCAGCAGCTTGTATCAGGGGCCGAACACTGAAGCTTTCTTT. Protein product: CASSLYQGPNTEAFF.

This sequence joins TRBV2 and TRBJ2-5, with D perhaps TRBD2 (5 bases). Germline V gene data show CDR1 as SNHLY and CDR2 as FYNNEI. With 6 bases removed from V and 5 bases from J, the gap between germline ends came to 19 bases. The CDR3 has 15 amino acids. CDR3 in amino acids: CASRSSGPRRETQYF. CDR3 in DNA: TGTGCCAGCAGGTCTTCGGGCCCCAGGAGGGAGACCCAGTACTTC.

The chain is built from TRBV7-2 and TRBJ2-7, with 7 positions matching TRBD2. Germline V CDR1 and CDR2: SGHTA, FQGNSA. CDR3 length: 19 amino acids. V was clipped by 2 bases and J by 0 bases; unmatched bases: 16. For the CDR3, the DNA is TGTGCCAGCAGCTTACTCGCGGTAGCGGGCAGCATAAGCTCCTACGAGCAGTACTTC. Its translation: CASSLLAVAGSISSYEQYF.

This clone has a handful of counts. Distinct nucleotide sequences in the sample also encode this CDR3. The chain employs TRBV11-3 and TRBJ1-1; possibly TRBD1 for D (5 bases). The CDR3 loop spans 13 amino acids. Trimming shortened V by 4 bases and J by 2 bases, and 8 bases separated the two germline ends. Germline V gene data show CDR1 as SGHNT and CDR2 as YENEEA. CDR3 loop: CASSSGPNTEAFF. The CDR3 region has the DNA TGTGCCAGCAGCTCGGGACCCAACACTGAAGCTTTCTTT.

The chain employs TRBV14 and TRBJ2-7; 9 bases are shared with TRBD1. The CDR3 contains 14 residues. With V trimmed by 7 bases and J by 4 bases, 8 bases remained unmatched. Germline values: CDR1 SGHDN, CDR2 FVKESK. DNA for the CDR3: TGTGCCAGCACCCACGGGACAGGGAAATACGAGCAGTACTTC. The encoded protein is CASTHGTGKYEQYF.

This clone showed up just once. This rearrangement joins TRBV9 to TRBJ2-5; 10 nucleotides match TRBD1. V lost 3 bases to trimming and J lost 5 bases; unmatched junction nucleotides: 7. CDR3 length: 15 amino acids. Germline lookup yields CDR1 SGDLS and CDR2 YYNGEE. The CDR3 DNA reads TGTGCCAGCAGCGCCCGGGACAGGGGTGGGGAGACCCAGTACTTC. The encoded protein is CASSARDRGGETQYF.

This clone was detected a few times. This rearrangement joins TRBV28 to TRBJ2-1; tentatively, D is TRBD2 (6 bases). This CDR3 is 14 amino acids long. V shed 3 bases and J shed 4 bases, with 10 bases lying between them. Germline V CDR1 and CDR2: MDHEN, SYDVKM. The CDR3 loop is CASSFGGEYNEQFF. The DNA of the CDR3 is TGTGCCAGCAGTTTTGGAGGGGAGTACAATGAGCAGTTCTTC.

This clone was picked up one time. The chain carries TRBV5-1 and TRBJ2-5; the D gene could be TRBD1 or TRBD2 (5 bases each). V was trimmed by 4 bases and J by 4 bases, leaving 14 bases between them. CDR3 length equals 14 residues. The germline V gene has CDR1 SGHRS and CDR2 YFSETQ. The chain's CDR3 is CASSPRERGETQYF. The CDR3 nucleotides read TGCGCCAGCAGCCCCCGTGAGAGGGGAGAGACCCAGTACTTC.

The rearrangement uses TRBV28 and TRBJ2-1; TRBD2 matches at 9 bases. This CDR3 is 14 amino acids long. Germline V gives CDR1 MDHEN, CDR2 SYDVKM. Trimming took 5 bases from V and 8 from J; bases not matched to a gene: 7. CDR3 loop: CASSLTGTSHEQFF. In nucleotides, the CDR3 is TGTGCCAGCAGTCTGACCGGGACTAGCCATGAGCAGTTCTTC. Supplemented by reference TRBV28 and TRBJ2-1, the full variable domain reads DVKVTQSSRYLVKRTGEKVFLECVQDMDHENMFWYRQDPGLGLRLIYFSYDVKMKEKGDIPEGYSVSREKKERFSLILESASTNQTSMYLCASSLTGTSHEQFFGPGTRLTVL.

This clone was seen only once. The rearrangement joins TRBV7-9 to TRBJ1-1; tentatively, D is TRBD1 (5 bases). The CDR3 totals 15 residues. The germline V gene has CDR1 SEHNR and CDR2 FQNEAQ (reference sequence). V lost 5 bases and J lost 7, with 20 bases in between. The CDR3: CASSTRPGGRDEAFF. The CDR3 nucleotides read TGTGCCAGCAGCACGCGTCCGGGGGGAAGAGATGAAGCTTTCTTT.

The V call is TRBV30, the J call TRBJ2-3, with 10 bases matching TRBD2. Germline CDR1 is GTSNPN and CDR2 is SVGIG (reference sequence). The CDR3 sequence is 16 residues long. V was pared by 2 bases and J by 5 bases, with 10 bases of the junction left unmatched. CDR3 sequence (DNA): TGTGCCTGGAGTCCCCTTACTAGCGGGATCGGAGATACGCAGTATTTT. Amino acids: CAWSPLTSGIGDTQYF.

The gene calls are TRBV4-1 and TRBJ2-7; 8 nucleotides line up with TRBD2. There are 15 residues in the CDR3. The V gene's germline CDR1 is MGHRA and CDR2 YSYEKL. The ends lost 1 base at V and 9 bases at J; junction bases unmatched: 11. The CDR3 spells CASSQAQREHTGQYF. The DNA of the CDR3 is TGCGCCAGCAGCCAAGCCCAGCGGGAGCATACGGGGCAGTACTTC.

The chain is built from TRBV30 and TRBJ2-2; 9 bases align to TRBD2. Unmatched junction bases numbered 23, after V lost 7 bases and J lost 5 bases. Per the germline V gene, CDR1 is GTSNPN and CDR2 is SVGIG (reference sequence). The length of the CDR3 is 19 residues. The CDR3 sequence: CALIPGLARGPARTGELFF. The CDR3 coding sequence is TGTGCCTTGATCCCCGGACTAGCGAGAGGGCCCGCAAGGACCGGGGAGCTGTTTTTT.

The chain combines TRBV9 with TRBJ2-3, with D unresolved. Looked up from germline, CDR1 is SGDLS and CDR2 is YYNGEE. The ends were cut back, 4 bases at V and 6 bases at J, with 12 bases in the middle. The CDR3 covers 13 residues. The chain's CDR3 is CASSTTSRDTQYF. The CDR3 region has the DNA TGTGCCAGCAGCACGACGTCGAGGGATACGCAGTATTTT.

In the case of this clone: The same CDR3 arises from other DNA sequences in this sample as well. This rearrangement joins TRBV27 to TRBJ2-7, with D possibly being TRBD1 (5 bases). The CDR3 has 13 amino acids. Germline assignment: CDR1 MNHEY and CDR2 SMNVEV (reference sequence). The ends were cut back, 5 bases at V and 1 base at J, with 9 bases in the middle. This CDR3 is CASSPDSSYEQYF. The CDR3 region has the DNA TGTGCCAGCAGTCCCGACAGTTCCTACGAGCAGTACTTC.

The V gene is TRBV9, the J gene TRBJ1-2; TRBD1 is a possible D gene (6 bases). The CDR3 spans 15 residues. CDR1 is SGDLS, CDR2 YYNGEE, per germline. Trimming pared 4 bases from V and 3 bases from J, leaving 16 bases between. CDR3 in amino acids: CASSIDRLAYYGYTF. DNA of the CDR3: TGTGCCAGCAGCATAGACAGGCTAGCCTACTATGGCTACACCTTC.

This chain links TRBV6-1 with TRBJ2-3; possible D gene TRBD2, 6 bases. V was trimmed by 6 bases and J by 5 bases, leaving 12 bases between them. From germline, CDR1 is MNHNS and CDR2 SASEGT. This CDR3 has 13 residues. The CDR3 loop reads CASRDYGGDTQYF. The CDR3 DNA reads TGTGCCAGCAGGGACTACGGGGGAGATACGCAGTATTTT.

The V and J genes are TRBV15 and TRBJ2-1, with 10 bases matching TRBD2. Germline loops: CDR1 LNHNV, CDR2 YYDKDF (reference sequence). V lost 0 bases to trimming and J lost 3 bases; unmatched junction nucleotides: 5. CDR3 size: 17 residues. The CDR3 loop is CATSRDKRTSGYNEQFF. The CDR3 DNA is TGTGCCACCAGCAGAGATAAACGGACTAGCGGCTACAATGAGCAGTTCTTC.

The gene calls are TRBV4-1 and TRBJ2-7; 7 nucleotides agree with TRBD1. V gave up 1 base and J gave up 3 bases; unmatched junction bases: 9. The CDR3 runs to 16 residues. Per germline, CDR1 MGHRA and CDR2 YSYEKL. The DNA of the CDR3 is TGCGCCAGCAGCCAAGTTGGACAAGGGGGCGTCTACGAGCAGTACTTC. Its translation: CASSQVGQGGVYEQYF.

The V gene is TRBV27, the J gene TRBJ1-2; 7 bases match TRBD1. The ends lost 6 bases at V and 3 bases at J; junction bases unmatched: 4. The germline gives CDR1 MNHEY, CDR2 SMNVEV (reference sequence). CDR3 length equals 13 residues. The CDR3 nucleotides are TGTGCCAGCAGAGACAGGGTTGACTATGGCTACACCTTC. It yields the protein CASRDRVDYGYTF.

CDR3 bases: TGTGCCAGCAGCTTTATCCGGGAGGCCAGAACTGATACGCAGTATTTT. This encodes CASSFIREARTDTQYF. V gene TRBV7-3 combines with J gene TRBJ2-3; TRBD2 matches at 7 bases. The CDR3 has 16 amino acids. The trim removed 3 bases at V and 6 bases at J, leaving 12 bases unmatched. CDR1 and CDR2 from the germline V gene are SGHTA and FQGTGA.